This T cell receptor (beta chain) was captured in a study of CD8+CD57+ T cells in acquired aplastic anemia. Study-level information: An average of 3.2 ug of DNA was obtained from sorted CD4+ and CD8+ cells.

The TCR beta profiling, which covered VDJ combination and CDR3 sequence, was carried out using genomic DNA as the template. In TCRdb, the reads were re-called with MiXCR into one record per CDR3 protein. Here the sample spans about 190,000 distinct CDR3 sequences, approximately 50% being singletons. Per the germline V gene, CDR1 is SGHDT and CDR2 is YYEEEE. The CDR3 spans 13 residues. After removal of 6 bases from V and 4 bases from J, the junction contained 6 bases not matched to a gene. The sequencing sample was made of sorted CD4+, CD8+, or CD8+CD57+ T cells (not recorded which) from PBMCs. The chain combines TRBV5-6 with TRBJ1-1, with 7 bases aligning to TRBD1. The sequence came from a human donor in good health, serving as a control. CDR3 residues: CASTEDRVTEAFF. As DNA, the CDR3 is TGTGCCAGCACCGAAGACAGGGTCACTGAAGCTTTCTTT. The complete variable domain, with remaining parts taken from reference TRBV5-6 and TRBJ1-1, reads DAGVTQSPTHLIKTRGQQVTLRCSPKSGHDTVSWYQQALGQGPQFIFQYYEEEERQRGNFPDRFSGHQFPNYSSELNVNALLLGDSALYLCASTEDRVTEAFFGQGTRLTVV.